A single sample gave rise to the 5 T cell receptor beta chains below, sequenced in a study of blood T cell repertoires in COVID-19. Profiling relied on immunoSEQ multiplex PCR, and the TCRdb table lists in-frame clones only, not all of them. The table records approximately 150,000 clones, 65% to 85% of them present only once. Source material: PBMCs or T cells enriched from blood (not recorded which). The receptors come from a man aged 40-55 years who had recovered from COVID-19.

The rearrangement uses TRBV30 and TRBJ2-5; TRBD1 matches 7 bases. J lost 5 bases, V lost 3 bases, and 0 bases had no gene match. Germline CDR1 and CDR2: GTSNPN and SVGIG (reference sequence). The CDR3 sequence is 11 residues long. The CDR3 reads CAWRTGETQYF. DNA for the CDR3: TGTGCCTGGAGGACAGGGGAGACCCAGTACTTC.

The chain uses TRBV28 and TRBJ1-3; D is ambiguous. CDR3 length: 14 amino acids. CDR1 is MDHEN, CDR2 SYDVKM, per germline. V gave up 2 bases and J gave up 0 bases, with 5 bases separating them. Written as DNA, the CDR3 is TGTGCCAGCAGTTTAGGGAGCTCTGGAAACACCATATATTTT. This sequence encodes CASSLGSSGNTIYF.

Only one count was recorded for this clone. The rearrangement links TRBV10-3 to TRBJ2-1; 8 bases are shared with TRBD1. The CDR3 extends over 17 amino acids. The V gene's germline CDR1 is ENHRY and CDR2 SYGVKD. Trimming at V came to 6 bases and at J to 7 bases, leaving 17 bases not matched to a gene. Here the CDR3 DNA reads TGTGCCATCAGGGGGCTTGCTCAGGGGGCAGGGAGTAATGAGCAGTTCTTC. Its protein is CAIRGLAQGAGSNEQFF.

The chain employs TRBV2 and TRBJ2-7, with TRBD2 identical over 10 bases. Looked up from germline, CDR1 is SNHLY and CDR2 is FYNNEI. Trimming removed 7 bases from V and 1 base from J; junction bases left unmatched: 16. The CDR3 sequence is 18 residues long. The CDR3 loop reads CASNADYLSGGPSYEQYF. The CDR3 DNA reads TGTGCCAGCAACGCTGACTACCTTAGCGGGGGGCCATCCTACGAGCAGTACTTC.

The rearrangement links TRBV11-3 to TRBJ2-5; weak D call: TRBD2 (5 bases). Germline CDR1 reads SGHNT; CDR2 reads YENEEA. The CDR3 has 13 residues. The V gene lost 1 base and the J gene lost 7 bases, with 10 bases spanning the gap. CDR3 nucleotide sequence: TGTGCCAGCAGCTTAGTCTGGAGCGGGACCCAGTACTTC. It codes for CASSLVWSGTQYF.